This passage covers 31 T cell receptor beta chains from one sample sequenced in a study of follicular helper T cells after annual influenza vaccination. Generated by immunoSEQ multiplex PCR, the TCRdb table keeps only in-frame clones and is missing some. The table records 10,000 or so clones, 81% of them present only once. Time point noted: 2014-2015 season, pre-vaccination. The sequenced sample was CXCR5- memory CD4+ T cells sorted from blood, obtained on the day of influenza vaccination. Source of these receptors: an adult who received the influenza vaccine.

There are a few counts of this clone. V and J are TRBV30 and TRBJ2-7; 8 nucleotides agree with TRBD2. The CDR3 extends over 13 amino acids. Germline CDR1 reads GTSNPN; CDR2 reads SVGIG (reference sequence). With 4 bases clipped from V and 4 bases from J, the junction kept 6 bases outside the gene matches. The CDR3 DNA follows: TGTGCCTGGAAAGCGGGAGCGGGGTACGAGCAGTACTTC. It encodes CAWKAGAGYEQYF.

The genes are TRBV5-6 and TRBJ2-5, with D maybe TRBD1 (5 bases). V was clipped by 0 bases and J by 1 base, with 13 bases between them. The germline CDR1 and CDR2 sequences are SGHDT and YYEEEE. CDR3 length: 16 residues. CDR3 region: CASSLAPRQIQETQYF. DNA of the CDR3: TGTGCCAGCAGCTTGGCCCCCAGACAGATCCAAGAGACCCAGTACTTC.

This clone appeared once. J is TRBJ2-7 and V is TRBV18; 9 bases are a match to TRBD2. The CDR3 has 17 residues. The J segment lost 1 base and the V segment lost 2 bases, leaving 9 bases of the junction unmatched. The germline V gene encodes CDR1 KGHSH and CDR2 LQKENI. This chain's CDR3 is CASSPNRLGLASYEQYF. Written as DNA, the CDR3 is TGTGCCAGCTCACCAAACAGGCTAGGACTAGCGTCCTACGAGCAGTACTTC.

The gene calls are TRBV11-2 and TRBJ1-2; 8 bases are shared with TRBD1. The J segment lost 6 bases and the V segment lost 8 bases, leaving 17 bases of the junction unmatched. The CDR3 has 16 amino acids. Per the germline V gene, CDR1 is SGHAT and CDR2 is FQNNGV. CDR3 nucleotides: TGTGCCAGCTCCGCCTCGGGACAGGTTTACCTAGATGGCTACACCTTC. Translated: CASSASGQVYLDGYTF.

The J gene is TRBJ2-2, the V gene TRBV19; D possibly uses TRBD1 or TRBD2 (6 bases each). Trimming took off 3 bases at V and 5 bases at J, with 10 bases between the two ends. Germline CDR1 and CDR2: LNHDA and SQIVND (reference sequence). The CDR3 loop spans 14 amino acids. This chain's CDR3 is CASSMTRGTGELFF. CDR3 bases: TGTGCCAGTAGTATGACTAGGGGGACCGGGGAGCTGTTTTTT.

This clone appeared a few times. The chain uses TRBV5-1 and TRBJ1-2; D is undetermined. V gave up 0 bases and J gave up 8 bases, with 8 bases separating them. The CDR3 spans 12 residues. The germline CDR1 and CDR2 sequences are SGHRS and YFSETQ. The CDR3 region is CASSLGVGGYTF. The CDR3, as DNA: TGCGCCAGCAGCTTGGGGGTTGGCGGCTACACCTTC.

The chain carries TRBV5-5 and TRBJ1-4, with no clear D. V was clipped by 6 bases and J by 3 bases, with 21 bases between them. CDR1 and CDR2 (germline): SGHKS, YYEKEE (reference sequence). This CDR3 has 17 amino acids. The CDR3 region has the DNA TGTGCCAGCACTTTTTTTCGGGATGCAGGACCTAATGAAAAACTGTTTTTT. It is translated as CASTFFRDAGPNEKLFF.

The chain carries TRBV29-1 and TRBJ1-2; a weak D match, TRBD1 (5 bases). Germline-derived CDR1 and CDR2 are SQVTM and ANQGSEA. This CDR3 spans 14 amino acids. V was clipped by 4 bases and J by 0 bases, with 12 bases between them. In DNA, the CDR3 is TGCAGCGTTGTAGGGCGGGGGGCTAACTATGGCTACACCTTC. Protein: CSVVGRGANYGYTF.

The CDR3, as DNA: TGTGCCAGCAGTTTTGAGGGGGATCAGCCCCAGCATTTT. This translates into CASSFEGDQPQHF. The chain joins TRBV28 to TRBJ1-5, with a tentative D call TRBD1 (6 bases). CDR1 MDHEN and CDR2 SYDVKM come from the germline V gene. With 3 bases removed from V and 5 bases from J, the gap between germline ends came to 8 bases. The CDR3 spans 13 residues.

This chain links TRBV6-5 with TRBJ2-1, with D possibly being TRBD1 (6 bases). The CDR3 sequence is 14 residues long. V dropped 7 bases and J dropped 2 bases, with 12 bases sitting between them. Looked up from germline, CDR1 is MNHEY and CDR2 is SVGAGI. This chain's CDR3 is CASNRDRTYNEQFF. The CDR3 DNA follows: TGTGCCAGCAACAGGGACCGTACCTACAATGAGCAGTTCTTC.

The chain combines TRBV19 with TRBJ1-6; weak D call: TRBD1 (5 bases). The CDR3 loop spans 16 amino acids. Germline assignment: CDR1 LNHDA and CDR2 SQIVND (reference sequence). V was shortened by 6 bases and J by 2 bases, with 14 bases between the two germline ends. The CDR3 coding sequence is TGTGCCAGTAGCACAGACAGACGTACCTATAATTCACCCCTCCACTTT. It translates to CASSTDRRTYNSPLHF.

The chain joins TRBV7-2 to TRBJ1-6; 7 bases fit TRBD1. The V gene's germline CDR1 is SGHTA and CDR2 FQGNSA. V shed 5 bases, J shed 7 bases, and the junction held 17 bases outside the gene matches. The CDR3 length is 18 residues. This CDR3 reads CASSLDGTATNLNSPLHF. The CDR3 DNA reads TGTGCCAGCAGCCTAGATGGGACAGCAACTAACTTAAATTCACCCCTCCACTTT.

CDR3 sequence (DNA): TGTGCCAGCTCATCACGGAGGGGTACAACTAATGAAAAACTGTTTTTT. This encodes CASSSRRGTTNEKLFF. This chain links TRBV18 with TRBJ1-4; a weak D match, TRBD1 (5 bases). The V end was cut by 5 bases, the J end by 0 bases, with 13 bases between. CDR3 length: 16 amino acids. Germline loops: CDR1 KGHSH, CDR2 LQKENI.

In DNA form, the CDR3 reads TGTGCCAGCAGTGATAGGGCAGGGATGAGTGGCTACACCTTC. Protein: CASSDRAGMSGYTF. The J gene is TRBJ1-2, the V gene TRBV25-1; tentatively, D is TRBD1 (5 bases). The germline V gene encodes CDR1 MGHDK and CDR2 SYGVNS. V lost 3 bases and J lost 7, with 15 bases in between. The CDR3 length is 14 residues.

The rearrangement uses TRBV6-1 and TRBJ1-4; the D gene is possibly TRBD1 (5 bases). CDR1 is MNHNS and CDR2 is SASEGT in the germline V gene. The V and J ends lost 5 bases and 8 bases respectively, with 9 bases between them. The CDR3 is 12 residues long. Here the CDR3 reads CASSPGGEKLFF. The DNA for the CDR3 is TGTGCCAGCAGTCCCGGGGGGGAAAAACTGTTTTTT.

The rearrangement uses TRBV10-1 and TRBJ1-5, with 7 bases identical to TRBD1. Germline V gene lookup returns CDR1 WNHNN and CDR2 SYGVQD (reference sequence). The length of the CDR3 is 12 residues. V was pared by 9 bases and J by 4 bases, with 3 bases of the junction left unmatched. The CDR3 nucleotides are TGCGCCAGGACGACAGGGAATCAGCCCCAGCATTTT. This codes for CARTTGNQPQHF.

The V gene is TRBV19, the J gene TRBJ2-5; 11 positions agree with TRBD1. V shed 4 bases and J 3 bases; nucleotides not matched to a gene: 7. The germline V gene encodes CDR1 LNHDA and CDR2 SQIVND (reference sequence). CDR3 length: 16 amino acids. The CDR3 DNA is TGTGCCAGTAGTAAATACCGGGACAGGGGGAAAGAGACCCAGTACTTC. Translated, it gives CASSKYRDRGKETQYF.

V usage is TRBV7-2 and J usage is TRBJ1-5; D is perhaps TRBD1 (5 bases). The CDR3 loop spans 15 amino acids. The V gene lost 1 base and the J gene lost 0 bases, with 7 bases spanning the gap. Germline V gene sequence: CDR1 SGHTA, CDR2 FQGNSA. CDR3 residues: CASSLGRGSNQPQHF. CDR3 DNA sequence: TGTGCCAGCAGCTTAGGGAGGGGTAGCAATCAGCCCCAGCATTTT.

The table lists this clone with a count of one. The V gene is TRBV15, the J gene TRBJ1-3, with a possible D match to TRBD1 (5 bases). This CDR3 has 16 amino acids. V dropped 4 bases and J dropped 3 bases, with 16 bases sitting between them. Germline V CDR1 and CDR2: LNHNV, YYDKDF (reference sequence). CDR3 sequence reads: CATSNYGGVFGNTIYF. The CDR3, as DNA: TGTGCCACCAGCAACTACGGAGGGGTGTTTGGAAACACCATATATTTT.

The chain uses TRBV5-4 and TRBJ1-1, with D perhaps matching TRBD1 (5 bases). This CDR3 is 15 amino acids long. The germline V gene encodes CDR1 SGHNT and CDR2 YYREEE (reference sequence). The V gene lost 4 bases and the J gene lost 6 bases, with 19 bases spanning the gap. The chain's CDR3 is CASSPRGGVGSEAFF. The CDR3 nucleotides read TGTGCCAGCAGCCCAAGGGGAGGGGTCGGTTCTGAAGCTTTCTTT.

This sequence joins TRBV27 and TRBJ2-1; 8 positions match TRBD2. CDR3 length equals 15 residues. J was trimmed by 1 base and V by 6 bases; bases with no gene match: 5. CDR1 MNHEY and CDR2 SMNVEV come from the germline V gene (reference sequence). The CDR3 protein is CASRMLAGSYNEQFF. The CDR3 DNA reads as TGTGCCAGCAGAATGCTAGCGGGTTCCTACAATGAGCAGTTCTTC.

The chain employs TRBV7-3 and TRBJ2-1, with D maybe TRBD2 (5 bases). Germline loops: CDR1 SGHTA, CDR2 FQGTGA. V gave up 2 bases and J gave up 0 bases, with 11 bases separating them. The length of the CDR3 is 16 residues. For the CDR3, the DNA is TGTGCCAGCAGCTTAGAGCTAGCCCTCTCCTACAATGAGCAGTTCTTC. It specifies CASSLELALSYNEQFF.

This sequence joins TRBV15 and TRBJ2-7; no reliable D call. V was pared by 1 base and J by 6 bases, with 7 bases between. Germline CDR1 and CDR2: LNHNV and YYDKDF (reference sequence). The CDR3 length is 12 residues. Here the CDR3 DNA reads TGTGCCACCAGCAGAGTAGGGCTCGAGCAGTACTTC. This sequence encodes CATSRVGLEQYF.

The chain employs TRBV11-2 and TRBJ1-3; 7 bases agree with TRBD1. V lost 5 bases and J lost 3; bases outside the gene matches: 7. The CDR3 has 15 residues. Germline assignment: CDR1 SGHAT and CDR2 FQNNGV. CDR3 sequence reads: CASSPRRGGGNTIYF. CDR3 bases: TGTGCCAGCAGCCCCCGCAGGGGGGGTGGAAACACCATATATTTT.

The chain links TRBV4-3 to TRBJ2-2; a possible D gene is TRBD1 (5 bases). The CDR3 is made up of 17 amino acids. Trimming took 0 bases from V and 3 from J, leaving 14 bases between them. In germline, CDR1 is LGHNA, CDR2 YSLEER. The CDR3 here is CASSQDPRQGYTGELFF. The CDR3 region has the DNA TGCGCCAGCAGCCAAGATCCCCGTCAGGGTTACACCGGGGAGCTGTTTTTT.

V gene TRBV29-1 combines with J gene TRBJ2-7; no definite D call. Germline assignment: CDR1 SQVTM and CDR2 ANQGSEA. The V and J ends lost 5 bases and 4 bases respectively, with 15 bases between them. This CDR3 comprises 13 residues. CDR3 bases: TGCAGCGTTCTACCGGGTTCCACTTACGAGCAGTACTTC. Protein sequence: CSVLPGSTYEQYF.

The V and J genes are TRBV5-1 and TRBJ2-5; D not certain. This CDR3 comprises 15 residues. Germline values: CDR1 SGHRS, CDR2 YFSETQ. The V end lost 0 bases, the J end lost 0 bases, and 9 bases lay between the germline ends. The CDR3 is CASSLALPYQETQYF. Here the CDR3 DNA reads TGCGCCAGCAGCTTGGCCCTCCCGTACCAAGAGACCCAGTACTTC. The complete variable domain, with remaining parts taken from reference TRBV5-1 and TRBJ2-5, reads KAGVTQTPRYLIKTRGQQVTLSCSPISGHRSVSWYQQTPGQGLQFLFEYFSETQRNKGNFPGRFSGRQFSNSRSEMNVSTLELGDSALYLCASSLALPYQETQYFGPGTRLLVL.

The chain couples TRBV5-1 to TRBJ2-3; D perhaps matches TRBD2 (6 bases). The V gene's germline CDR1 is SGHRS and CDR2 YFSETQ. Deletions cut 5 bases from V and 2 bases from J, with 12 bases between. The CDR3 covers 14 residues. In DNA, the CDR3 is TGCGCCAGCAGTACGGGAGAGGTCACAGATACGCAGTATTTT. Its protein is CASSTGEVTDTQYF.

This clone turned up a few times. The rearrangement uses TRBV30 and TRBJ1-5; no clear D gene. Germline lookup yields CDR1 GTSNPN and CDR2 SVGIG (reference sequence). Trimming pared 2 bases from V and 0 bases from J, leaving 5 bases between. This CDR3 region has 13 residues. This CDR3 is CAWSFNSNQPQHF. The CDR3 region has the DNA TGTGCCTGGAGTTTTAATAGCAATCAGCCCCAGCATTTT. Combining the CDR3 with reference TRBV30 and TRBJ1-5 gives the whole variable domain SQTIHQWPATLVQPVGSPLSLECTVEGTSNPNLYWYRQAAGRGLQLLFYSVGIGQISSEVPQNLSASRPQDRQFILSSKKLLLSDSGFYLCAWSFNSNQPQHFGDGTRLSIL.

The gene calls are TRBV5-1 and TRBJ1-4, with 7 bases that match TRBD1. Germline V gene sequence: CDR1 SGHRS, CDR2 YFSETQ. The trim removed 4 bases at V and 7 bases at J, leaving 10 bases unmatched. This CDR3 is built from 15 residues. CDR3 in amino acids: CASSALVGTAEKLFF. CDR3 nucleotide sequence: TGCGCCAGCAGCGCACTAGTGGGGACAGCTGAAAAACTGTTTTTT. Together with reference TRBV5-1 and TRBJ1-4, the CDR3 gives the full variable domain: KAGVTQTPRYLIKTRGQQVTLSCSPISGHRSVSWYQQTPGQGLQFLFEYFSETQRNKGNFPGRFSGRQFSNSRSEMNVSTLELGDSALYLCASSALVGTAEKLFFGSGTQLSVL.

V gene TRBV20-1 combines with J gene TRBJ2-5; no firm D call. The V end was cut by 5 bases, the J end by 5 bases, with 9 bases between. The CDR3 covers 11 residues. CDR1 and CDR2 (germline): DFQATT, SNEGSKA (reference sequence). CDR3 in DNA: TGCAGTGCTCTAGAATCCGAGACCCAGTACTTC. Translating it yields CSALESETQYF.